The clone carrying this T cell receptor (beta chain) has only a few counts. Time point described: pretreatment peripheral blood. Patients suffered from locally advanced or metastatic urothelial carcinoma. This sample stems from a study of PD-L1 blockade in urothelial cancer. As for the study in general: Of 28 to 35 patients, about 24 were males with bladder-origin urothelial cancer. T cells were recovered from blood samples at a median of roughly 150,000.

Sequenced by immunoSEQ multiplex PCR; TCRdb stores in-frame clones only, minus some. The sample lists fewer than 60,000 clones, approximately 88% occurring once. Germline V gene lookup returns CDR1 SQVTM and CDR2 ANQGSEA. The CDR3 is made up of 14 amino acids. The V end lost 5 bases, the J end lost 0 bases, and 13 bases lay between the germline ends. The clonotype comes from a man over 45 with urothelial cancer. The chain recombines TRBV29-1 with TRBJ1-2; D perhaps matches TRBD1 (6 bases). The sample consisted of PBMCs, taken around atezolizumab (anti-PD-L1) treatment. CDR3 in DNA: TGCAGCGTTTTGACAGGCATCACTAACTATGGCTACACCTTC. This encodes CSVLTGITNYGYTF.